This T cell receptor (beta chain) was captured by sequencing in a study of identical twins. This CDR3 comprises 17 residues. The germline gives CDR1 ENHRY, CDR2 SYGVKD. V shed 3 bases, J shed 5 bases, and the junction held 13 bases outside the gene matches. One entry per CDR3 protein, called by TCRdb with MiXCR from the 5' RACE reads. This sample has 200,000 to 250,000 distinct CDR3 sequences, with approximately 7% found just once. This clonotype was observed a few times. The data were also submitted as part of a second study, on yellow fever vaccine responses in identical twins.

This receptor was taken from a woman aged 18-29 years in good health. The sequencing sample was made of memory (CD45RO+) T cells sorted from blood. This sequence joins TRBV10-3 and TRBJ1-2; 9 nucleotides line up with TRBD1. CDR3: CAISDSANPGQGYGYTF. The CDR3 bases are TGTGCCATCAGTGACTCCGCAAATCCGGGACAGGGATATGGCTACACCTTC.